Sequencing of this TCR beta chain was carried out in a study of cytomegalovirus exposure and HLA in healthy donors. Germline CDR1 LGHNA, CDR2 YSLEER. Between the trimmed V and J ends, which lost 5 bases and 0 bases, there was a span of 14 bases. The CDR3 has 15 amino acids. A word on this clone: Its target is unknown.

PCR was performed using 60 Vbeta and 13 Jbeta primers. Assay: immunoSEQ multiplex PCR; the TCRdb copy retains only in-frame clones and omits some. The data contain 140,000 to 150,000 clones, 78% of them singletons. Points from the study as a whole: A later analysis, which compared TCR beta chains of equal frequency, found the HLA-associated ones more clonally expanded. Presence/absence analyses rested on an assumption that sequencing depth was roughly uniform across donors. A previous analysis found most TCR beta V segments productive roughly 87% or roughly 30% of the time.

The receptor comes from a man in his forties or fifties in good health and CMV-seropositive. V is TRBV4-3 and J is TRBJ2-7; TRBD2 might be the D (6 bases). Sequenced material: PBMCs. DNA of the CDR3: TGCGCCAGCAGCGTAGCGGCTTCAAGCTCCTACGAGCAGTACTTC. Its translation is CASSVAASSSYEQYF.